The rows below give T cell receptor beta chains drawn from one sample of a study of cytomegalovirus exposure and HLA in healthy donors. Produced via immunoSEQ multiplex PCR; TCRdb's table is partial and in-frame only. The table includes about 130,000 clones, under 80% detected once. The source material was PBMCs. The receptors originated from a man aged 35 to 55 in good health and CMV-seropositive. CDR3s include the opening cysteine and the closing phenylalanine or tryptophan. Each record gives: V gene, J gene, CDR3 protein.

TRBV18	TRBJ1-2	CASSPPGQSNYGYTF
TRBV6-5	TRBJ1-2	CASSYSNGGAVGYTF
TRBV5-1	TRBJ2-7	CASSRQAGTSYEQYF
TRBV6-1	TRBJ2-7	CASSVWRVAYEQYF
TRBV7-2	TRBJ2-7	CASSSLGREQYF
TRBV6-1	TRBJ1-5	CASRAGSTLPQHF
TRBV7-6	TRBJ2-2	CASRRQALNTGELFF
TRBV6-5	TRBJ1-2	CASSSGSYGYTF
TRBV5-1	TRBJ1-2	CASSLDTAAVGYTF
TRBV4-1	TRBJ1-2	CASSQERLQGAHGYTF
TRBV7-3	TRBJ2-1	CASSFLADPDNEQFF
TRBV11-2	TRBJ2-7	CASSPASDSSYEQYF
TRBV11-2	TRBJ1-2	CASSPHATDRGNGYTF
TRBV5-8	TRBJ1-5	CASSYPQQGNRNQPQHF
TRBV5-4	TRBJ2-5	CASRPGVRDREETQYF
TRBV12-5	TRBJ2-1	CASTGTLDNEQFF
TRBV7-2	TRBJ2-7	CASSAPGTSGARAYEQYF
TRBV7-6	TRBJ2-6	CASSLGRASGANVLTF
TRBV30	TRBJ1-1	CAWSQGVDEAFF
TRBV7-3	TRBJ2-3	CASSLAGGPTDTQYF
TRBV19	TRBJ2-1	CASNPRGRDSSYNEQFF
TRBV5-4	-	CASSLTGGGSYEQYF
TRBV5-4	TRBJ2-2	CASSTGNKAGELFF
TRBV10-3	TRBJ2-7	CAIEAGQSSYEQYF
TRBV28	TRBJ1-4	CASSSDRGAGEKLFF
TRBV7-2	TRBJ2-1	CASSLVLAAYNEQFF
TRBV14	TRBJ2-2	CASSQRTGRSGELFF
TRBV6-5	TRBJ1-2	CASSYGRGYGYTF
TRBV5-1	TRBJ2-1	CASSPNANGGTVNEQFF
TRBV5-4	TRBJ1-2	CASSSGQGTPFGGYTF
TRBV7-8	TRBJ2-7	CASSFARTSYEQYF
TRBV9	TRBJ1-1	CASSSRTLNTEAFF
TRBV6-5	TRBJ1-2	CASSVRETTYGYTF
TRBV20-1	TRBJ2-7	CSASLGDEQYF
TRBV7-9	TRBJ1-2	CASSLNRAGGYTF
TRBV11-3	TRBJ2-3	CASSPGQGTGDTQYF
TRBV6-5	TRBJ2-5	CASSPGLAVVETQYF
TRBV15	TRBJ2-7	CATSRDRGPSEQYF
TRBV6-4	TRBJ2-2	CASSARPSTGELFF
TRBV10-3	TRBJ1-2	CAISEPRTGGTGYTF
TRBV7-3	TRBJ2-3	CASSPGQDTQYF
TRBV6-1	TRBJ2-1	CASTGLGGPAEQFF
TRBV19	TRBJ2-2	CASSGPGNTGELFF
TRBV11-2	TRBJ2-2	CASSLVAGMNTGELFF
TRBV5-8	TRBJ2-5	CASRDVTGTSGRQETQYF
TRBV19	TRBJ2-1	CATPAVRDTDNEQFF
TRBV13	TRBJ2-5	CASSFPYQETQYF
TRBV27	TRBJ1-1	CASSPRARTEAFF
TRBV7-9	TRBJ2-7	CASSPGTGTYEQYF
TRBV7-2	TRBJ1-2	CASSPEAGGNVHYGYTF